Below are 21 T cell receptor beta chains sequenced from a single sample in a study of technical replicates of blood from a few donors. Clones were sequenced by immunoSEQ multiplex PCR, and TCRdb holds only the in-frame ones, with some missing. The sample carries 65,000 to 85,000 clones, around 90% recorded once. The sequenced sample was T cells isolated from PBMCs. The receptors originated from a human donor in good health.

This chain connects TRBV27 to TRBJ1-6; D gene ambiguous. This CDR3 has 14 amino acids. Germline CDR1 reads MNHEY; CDR2 reads SMNVEV (reference sequence). V lost 6 bases, J lost 9 bases, and 15 bases lay in between. CDR3 bases: TGTGCCAGCAGCCCAAACTCTATACTTTCACCCCTCCACTTT. Translation gives CASSPNSILSPLHF.

The V and J genes are TRBV27 and TRBJ2-7; the match to TRBD1 covers 9 bases. The CDR3 consists of 15 residues. The V and J ends lost 4 bases and 2 bases, in that order; junction bases with no gene match: 6. Germline V CDR1 and CDR2: MNHEY, SMNVEV (reference sequence). For the CDR3, the DNA is TGTGCCAGCAGTTCGGGGGACAGGGCGGCCTACGAGCAGTACTTC. It specifies CASSSGDRAAYEQYF.

The gene calls are TRBV20-1 and TRBJ2-1, with TRBD2 identical over 7 bases. This CDR3 contains 11 residues. The trim removed 6 bases at V and 8 bases at J, leaving 4 bases unmatched. Looked up from germline, CDR1 is DFQATT and CDR2 is SNEGSKA (reference sequence). CDR3: CSALGGDEQFF. The CDR3 DNA reads as TGCAGTGCATTGGGAGGGGATGAGCAGTTCTTC.

This chain connects TRBV5-1 to TRBJ2-3, with TRBD1 matching over 10 bases. The V segment lost 1 base and the J segment 5 bases; nucleotides outside the gene matches: 7. This CDR3 has 16 residues. CDR1 and CDR2 from the germline V gene are SGHRS and YFSETQ. DNA of the CDR3: TGCGCCAGCAGCTTGTTGGGGACAGGGGAGGGAGATACGCAGTATTTT. It yields the protein CASSLLGTGEGDTQYF.

V and J are TRBV6-1 and TRBJ1-2; 7 bases are a match to TRBD1. J gave up 11 bases and V 4 bases, and 10 bases lay outside the gene matches. CDR3 size: 13 residues. Germline V gene data show CDR1 as MNHNS and CDR2 as SASEGT. The CDR3 coding sequence is TGTGCCAGCAGTGGAAGGACAGGCTTCGATTACACCTTC. Its protein is CASSGRTGFDYTF.

This rearrangement joins TRBV6-5 to TRBJ1-1; unclear D gene. Germline CDR1 is MNHEY and CDR2 is SVGAGI. There are 11 residues in the CDR3. V dropped 8 bases and J dropped 9 bases, with 13 bases sitting between them. The CDR3 DNA follows: TGTGCCAGCTCGCGCGGGCATCAAGCTTTCTTT. Its protein product is CASSRGHQAFF.

V and J are TRBV5-1 and TRBJ2-7, with a tentative D call TRBD2 (6 bases). The CDR3 is 15 residues long. V gave up 0 bases and J gave up 6 bases, with 16 bases separating them. CDR1 SGHRS and CDR2 YFSETQ come from the germline V gene. In DNA form, the CDR3 reads TGCGCCAGCAGCTTGGATCGGGGGAAGTGGGGCGAGCAGTACTTC. It is translated as CASSLDRGKWGEQYF.

V and J are TRBV30 and TRBJ1-5, with TRBD1 identical over 9 bases. V shed 0 bases and J 2 bases; nucleotides not matched to a gene: 17. Germline V lookup: CDR1 GTSNPN, CDR2 SVGIG (reference sequence). The CDR3 runs 20 residues. The CDR3 is CAWSVLPGQGLGYGNQPQHF. The CDR3 bases are TGTGCCTGGAGTGTACTACCGGGACAGGGATTAGGATATGGCAATCAGCCCCAGCATTTT.

The chain recombines TRBV5-4 with TRBJ1-5; maybe TRBD1 (5 bases). This CDR3 has 14 residues. Trimming removed 5 bases at V and 7 bases at J, with 16 bases between. The germline gives CDR1 SGHNT, CDR2 YYREEE (reference sequence). The CDR3 DNA reads TGTGCCAGCAGTTTCCAGGGAGGAGAGCAGCCCCAGCATTTT. It codes for CASSFQGGEQPQHF.

The rearrangement links TRBV7-6 to TRBJ2-5; TRBD2 is a possible D gene (6 bases). Per germline, CDR1 SGHVS and CDR2 FNYEAQ. V was pared by 7 bases and J by 0 bases, with 21 bases between. This CDR3 comprises 17 residues. CDR3 region: CASMGLTTPTNQETQYF. The CDR3 DNA is TGTGCCAGCATGGGACTGACAACTCCTACTAACCAAGAGACCCAGTACTTC. The full variable domain, its missing parts supplied by reference TRBV7-6 and TRBJ2-5, is GAGVSQSPRYKVTKRGQDVALRCDPISGHVSLYWYRQALGQGPEFLTYFNYEAQQDKSGLPNDRFSAERPEGSISTLTIQRTEQRDSAMYRCASMGLTTPTNQETQYFGPGTRLLVL.

The rearrangement joins TRBV6-5 to TRBJ1-6; TRBD1 matches at 7 bases. This CDR3 is built from 16 residues. Germline loops: CDR1 MNHEY, CDR2 SVGAGI. The junction had 5 bases not matched to a gene; V was cut back by 0 bases and J by 6 bases. The CDR3 is CASSYSTRQGNSPLHF. CDR3 sequence (DNA): TGTGCCAGCAGTTACTCGACCCGACAGGGTAATTCACCCCTCCACTTT.

The chain has TRBV6-1 and TRBJ1-4; D not resolved. This CDR3 region has 15 residues. The V gene lost 0 bases and the J gene lost 7 bases, with 12 bases spanning the gap. In germline, CDR1 is MNHNS, CDR2 SASEGT. DNA for the CDR3: TGTGCCAGCAGTGAAGCGTTGGGTCTAGGTGAAAAACTGTTTTTT. Its translation is CASSEALGLGEKLFF.

V is TRBV15 and J is TRBJ2-1; 10 bases line up with TRBD2. J was trimmed by 1 base and V by 0 bases; bases with no gene match: 12. The CDR3 sequence is 20 residues long. Germline CDR1 is LNHNV and CDR2 is YYDKDF (reference sequence). The CDR3 loop reads CATSRDPGAGGPASYNEQFF. The CDR3 bases are TGTGCCACCAGCAGAGATCCTGGAGCGGGAGGGCCCGCTTCCTACAATGAGCAGTTCTTC. Full variable domain (rest looked up from reference TRBV15 and TRBJ2-1): DAMVIQNPRYQVTQFGKPVTLSCSQTLNHNVMYWYQQKSSQAPKLLFHYYDKDFNNEADTPDNFQSRRPNTSFCFLDIRSPGLGDTAMYLCATSRDPGAGGPASYNEQFFGPGTRLTVL.

The chain uses TRBV15 and TRBJ2-1; 7 bases are shared with TRBD2. Trimming at V came to 2 bases and at J to 8 bases, leaving 3 bases not matched to a gene. The germline gives CDR1 LNHNV, CDR2 YYDKDF (reference sequence). The CDR3 covers 13 residues. CDR3: CATSRHTSDEQFF. The CDR3 DNA reads as TGTGCCACCAGCAGACATACTAGCGATGAGCAGTTCTTC.

V is TRBV28 and J is TRBJ2-3; perhaps TRBD1 as D (6 bases). Deletions cut 2 bases from V and 5 bases from J, with 11 bases between. The germline V gene has CDR1 MDHEN and CDR2 SYDVKM. The CDR3 runs 14 residues. CDR3 region: CASSLRGGVDTQYF. The CDR3 coding sequence is TGTGCCAGCAGTTTACGAGGGGGAGTAGATACGCAGTATTTT. Complete variable domain (other parts from reference TRBV28 and TRBJ2-3): DVKVTQSSRYLVKRTGEKVFLECVQDMDHENMFWYRQDPGLGLRLIYFSYDVKMKEKGDIPEGYSVSREKKERFSLILESASTNQTSMYLCASSLRGGVDTQYFGPGTRLTVL.

This clone was picked up a small number of times. This chain links TRBV7-6 with TRBJ2-2; 8 positions match TRBD1. With 5 bases clipped from V and 4 bases from J, the junction kept 6 bases outside the gene matches. CDR1 SGHVS and CDR2 FNYEAQ come from the germline V gene. The CDR3 loop spans 15 amino acids. The CDR3 spells CASSTRTGSTGELFF. The DNA for the CDR3 is TGTGCCAGCAGCACCCGGACAGGGAGCACCGGGGAGCTGTTTTTT. Full variable domain (remainder filled in from reference TRBV7-6 and TRBJ2-2): GAGVSQSPRYKVTKRGQDVALRCDPISGHVSLYWYRQALGQGPEFLTYFNYEAQQDKSGLPNDRFSAERPEGSISTLTIQRTEQRDSAMYRCASSTRTGSTGELFFGEGSRLTVL.

This chain connects TRBV6-6 to TRBJ2-5, with 14 bases fitting TRBD2. This CDR3 spans 16 amino acids. Trimming removed 4 bases from V and 5 bases from J; junction bases left unmatched: 6. CDR1 MNHNY and CDR2 SVGAGI come from the germline V gene (reference sequence). CDR3: CASSSLTSGGVETQYF. The CDR3 nucleotides read TGTGCCAGCAGTTCCCTGACTAGCGGGGGGGTGGAGACCCAGTACTTC.

This clone was counted once. The chain has TRBV4-1 and TRBJ1-3, with 7 bases identical to TRBD1. Per germline, CDR1 MGHRA and CDR2 YSYEKL. The CDR3 totals 15 residues. Losses at the gene ends were 5 bases for V and 2 bases for J; bases not matched to a gene: 6. Written as DNA, the CDR3 is TGCGCCAGCAGCAGCCGGACAGGAACTGGAAACACCATATATTTT. Residues: CASSSRTGTGNTIYF.

In its sample, this clone was seen once. This chain joins TRBV19 and TRBJ2-3, with TRBD1 matching over 8 bases. This CDR3 is built from 14 residues. Looked up from germline, CDR1 is LNHDA and CDR2 is SQIVND (reference sequence). V shed 3 bases, J shed 4 bases, and the junction held 3 bases outside the gene matches. CDR3 in DNA: TGTGCCAGTAGTATTGGACAGGGCTCAGATACGCAGTATTTT. Its protein is CASSIGQGSDTQYF.

The chain combines TRBV30 with TRBJ2-1; 12 nucleotides align to TRBD2. The ends lost 8 bases at V and 8 bases at J; junction bases unmatched: 19. The CDR3 consists of 17 residues. Germline CDR1 GTSNPN, CDR2 SVGIG (reference sequence). The CDR3 sequence: CARKRLVTSGGRYEQFF. In nucleotides, the CDR3 is TGTGCCCGGAAGAGATTGGTGACTAGCGGGGGTCGCTATGAGCAGTTCTTC. Full variable domain (remainder filled in from reference TRBV30 and TRBJ2-1): SQTIHQWPATLVQPVGSPLSLECTVEGTSNPNLYWYRQAAGRGLQLLFYSVGIGQISSEVPQNLSASRPQDRQFILSSKKLLLSDSGFYLCARKRLVTSGGRYEQFFGPGTRLTVL.

The chain is built from TRBV5-1 and TRBJ2-2; 11 bases agree with TRBD2. This CDR3 is 18 amino acids long. Germline values: CDR1 SGHRS, CDR2 YFSETQ. V trimming: 6 bases; J trimming: 1 base; junction bases outside the gene matches: 11. The CDR3 nucleotides read TGCGCCAGCAAACCACCGGGACTAGCGGAGGTGAACACCGGGGAGCTGTTTTTT. Translated, it gives CASKPPGLAEVNTGELFF.